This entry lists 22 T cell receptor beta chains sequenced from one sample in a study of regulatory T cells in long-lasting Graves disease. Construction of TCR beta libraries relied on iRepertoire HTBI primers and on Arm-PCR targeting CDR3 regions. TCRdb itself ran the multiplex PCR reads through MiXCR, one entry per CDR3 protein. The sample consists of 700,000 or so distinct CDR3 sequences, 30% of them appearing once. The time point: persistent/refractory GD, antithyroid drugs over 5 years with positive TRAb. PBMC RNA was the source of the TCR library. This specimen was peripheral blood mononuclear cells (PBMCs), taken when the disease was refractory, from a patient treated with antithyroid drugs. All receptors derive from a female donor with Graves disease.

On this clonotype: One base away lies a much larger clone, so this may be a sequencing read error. The CDR3 region is CVSRGQPLNYGYTF. In DNA form, the CDR3 reads TGTGTCAGCCGAGGACAGCCGCTTAACTATGGCTACACCTTC. The chain combines TRBV2 with TRBJ1-2; D may be TRBD1 (6 bases). This CDR3 contains 14 residues. Germline V lookup: CDR1 SNHLY, CDR2 FYNNEI.

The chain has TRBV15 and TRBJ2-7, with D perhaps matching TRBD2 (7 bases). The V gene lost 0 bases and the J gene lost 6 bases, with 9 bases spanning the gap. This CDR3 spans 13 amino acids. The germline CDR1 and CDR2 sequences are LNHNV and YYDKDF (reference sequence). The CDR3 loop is CATSRDGGAEQYF. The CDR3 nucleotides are TGTGCCACCAGCAGAGATGGGGGGGCCGAGCAGTACTTC.

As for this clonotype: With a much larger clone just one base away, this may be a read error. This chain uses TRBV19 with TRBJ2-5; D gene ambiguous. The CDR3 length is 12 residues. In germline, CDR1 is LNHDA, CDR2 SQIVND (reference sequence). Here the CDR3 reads CASSTGLETQCF. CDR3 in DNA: TGTGCCAGTTCGACGGGTTTGGAGACCCAGTGCTTC.

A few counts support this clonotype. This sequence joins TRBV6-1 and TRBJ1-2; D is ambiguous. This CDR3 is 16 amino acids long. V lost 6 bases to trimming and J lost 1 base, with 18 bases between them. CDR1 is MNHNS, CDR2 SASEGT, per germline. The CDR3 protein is CASRSIVEQFNYGYTF. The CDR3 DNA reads TGTGCCAGCAGGAGTATAGTGGAACAGTTTAACTATGGCTACACCTTC.

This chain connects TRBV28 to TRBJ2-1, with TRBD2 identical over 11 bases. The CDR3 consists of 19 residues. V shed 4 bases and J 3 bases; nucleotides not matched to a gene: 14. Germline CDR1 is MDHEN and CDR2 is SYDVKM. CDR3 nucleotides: TGTGCCAGCAGTTACCCGAGGACTAGCGGGCTTACCGTCTACAATGAGCAGTTCTTC. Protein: CASSYPRTSGLTVYNEQFF.

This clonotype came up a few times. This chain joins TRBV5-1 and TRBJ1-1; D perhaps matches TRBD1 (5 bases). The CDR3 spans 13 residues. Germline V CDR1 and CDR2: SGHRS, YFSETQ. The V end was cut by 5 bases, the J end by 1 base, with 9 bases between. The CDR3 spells CASSGATNTEAFF. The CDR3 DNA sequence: TGCGCCAGCAGTGGGGCAACGAACACTGAAGCTTTCTTT. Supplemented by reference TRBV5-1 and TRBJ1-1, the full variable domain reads KAGVTQTPRYLIKTRGQQVTLSCSPISGHRSVSWYQQTPGQGLQFLFEYFSETQRNKGNFPGRFSGRQFSNSRSEMNVSTLELGDSALYLCASSGATNTEAFFGQGTRLTVV.

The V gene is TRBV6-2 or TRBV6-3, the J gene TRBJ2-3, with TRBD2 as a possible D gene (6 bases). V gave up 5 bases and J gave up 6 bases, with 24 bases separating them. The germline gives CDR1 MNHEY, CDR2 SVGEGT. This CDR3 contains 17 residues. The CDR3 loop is CASSEVAGWVVMDTQYF. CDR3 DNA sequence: TGTGCCAGCAGTGAAGTGGCGGGATGGGTTGTCATGGATACGCAGTATTTT.

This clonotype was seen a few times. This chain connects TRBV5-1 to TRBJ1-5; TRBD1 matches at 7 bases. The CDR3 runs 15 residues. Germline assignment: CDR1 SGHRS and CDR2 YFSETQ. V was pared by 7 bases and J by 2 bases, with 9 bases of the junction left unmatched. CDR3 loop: CASALNTGGNQPQHF. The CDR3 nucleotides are TGCGCCAGCGCTCTTAACACAGGGGGCAATCAGCCCCAGCATTTT.

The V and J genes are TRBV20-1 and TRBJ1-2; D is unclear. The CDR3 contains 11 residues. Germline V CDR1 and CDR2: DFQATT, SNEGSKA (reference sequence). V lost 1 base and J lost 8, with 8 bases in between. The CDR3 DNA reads TGCAGTGCTAGAGTTGTGGACGGCTACACCTTC. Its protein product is CSARVVDGYTF.

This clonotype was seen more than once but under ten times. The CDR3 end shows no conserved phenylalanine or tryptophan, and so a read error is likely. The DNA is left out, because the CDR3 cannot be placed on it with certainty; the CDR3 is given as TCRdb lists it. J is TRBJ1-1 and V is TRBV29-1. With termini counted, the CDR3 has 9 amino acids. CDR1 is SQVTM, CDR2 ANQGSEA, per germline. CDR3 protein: CSVAHLYTH.

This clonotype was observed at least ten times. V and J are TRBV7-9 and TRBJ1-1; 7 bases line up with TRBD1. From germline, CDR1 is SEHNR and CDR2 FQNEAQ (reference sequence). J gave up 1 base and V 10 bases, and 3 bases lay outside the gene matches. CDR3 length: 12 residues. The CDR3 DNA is TGTGCCACTCGGACAGGGAACACTGAAGCTTTCTTT. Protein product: CATRTGNTEAFF.

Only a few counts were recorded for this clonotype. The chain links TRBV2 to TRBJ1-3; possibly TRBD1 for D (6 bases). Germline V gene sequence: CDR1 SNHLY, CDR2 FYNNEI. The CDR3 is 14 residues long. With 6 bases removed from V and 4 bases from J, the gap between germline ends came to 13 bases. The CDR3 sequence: CASRTTGNGNTIYF. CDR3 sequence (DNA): TGTGCCAGCAGGACAACAGGGAACGGAAACACCATATATTTT.

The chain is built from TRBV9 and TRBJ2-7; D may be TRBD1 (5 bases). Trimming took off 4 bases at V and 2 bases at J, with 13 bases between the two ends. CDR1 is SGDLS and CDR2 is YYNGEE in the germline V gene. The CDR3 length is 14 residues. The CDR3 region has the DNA TGTGCCAGCAGCTTAGACGTAGGGGCCTACGAGCAGTACTTC. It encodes CASSLDVGAYEQYF.

The CDR3 sequence is CASSPRDRDSYEQYF. In DNA form, the CDR3 reads TGCGCCAGCAGCCCCCGGGACAGAGATTCCTACGAGCAGTACTTC. V is TRBV5-1 and J is TRBJ2-7; 7 bases fit TRBD1. V lost 4 bases to trimming and J lost 1 base; unmatched junction nucleotides: 8. The CDR3 length is 15 residues. CDR1 and CDR2 from the germline V gene are SGHRS and YFSETQ.

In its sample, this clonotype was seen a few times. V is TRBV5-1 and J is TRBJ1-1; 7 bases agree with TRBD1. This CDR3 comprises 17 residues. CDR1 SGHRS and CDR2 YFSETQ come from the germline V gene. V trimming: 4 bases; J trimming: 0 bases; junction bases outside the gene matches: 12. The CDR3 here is CASSNRAQGGMNTEAFF. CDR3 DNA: TGCGCCAGCAGCAACCGGGCCCAGGGGGGGATGAACACTGAAGCTTTCTTT.

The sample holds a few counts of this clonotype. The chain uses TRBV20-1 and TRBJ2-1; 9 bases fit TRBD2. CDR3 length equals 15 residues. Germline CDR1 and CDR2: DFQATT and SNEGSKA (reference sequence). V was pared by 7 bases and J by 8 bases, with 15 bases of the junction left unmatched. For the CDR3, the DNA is TGCAGTGTCGAAGGCTCTAGCGGGATCTTGGATGAGCAGTTCTTC. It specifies CSVEGSSGILDEQFF.

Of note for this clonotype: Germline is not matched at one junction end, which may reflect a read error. The CDR3 nucleotides read TGTGCCAGCTCAAGCAGCGGGTTGAGCATCTTC. Its protein is CASSSSGLSIF. The chain carries TRBV18 and TRBJ1-2; D unresolved. Per germline, CDR1 KGHSH and CDR2 LQKENI. There are 11 residues in the CDR3.

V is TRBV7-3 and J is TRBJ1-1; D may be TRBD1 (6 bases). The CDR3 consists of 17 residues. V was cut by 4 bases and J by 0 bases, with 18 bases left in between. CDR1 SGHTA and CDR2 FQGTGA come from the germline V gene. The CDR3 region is CASSSGSDRPMNTEAFF. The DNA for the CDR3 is TGTGCCAGCAGCTCCGGGTCGGACAGACCCATGAACACTGAAGCTTTCTTT.

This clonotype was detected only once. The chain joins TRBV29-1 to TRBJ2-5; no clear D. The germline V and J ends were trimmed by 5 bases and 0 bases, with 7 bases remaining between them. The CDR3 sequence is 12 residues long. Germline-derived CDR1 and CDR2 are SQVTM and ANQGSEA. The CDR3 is CSVLADQETQYF. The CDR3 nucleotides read TGCAGCGTTCTGGCGGACCAAGAGACCCAGTACTTC.

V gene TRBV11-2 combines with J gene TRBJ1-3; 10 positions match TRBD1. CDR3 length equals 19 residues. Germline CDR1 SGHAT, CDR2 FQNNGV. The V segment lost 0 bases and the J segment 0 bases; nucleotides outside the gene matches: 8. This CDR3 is CASSLDWRQGATSGNTIYF. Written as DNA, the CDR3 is TGTGCCAGCAGCTTAGATTGGAGACAGGGGGCTACCTCTGGAAACACCATATATTTT. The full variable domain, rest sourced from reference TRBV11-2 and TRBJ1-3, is EAGVAQSPRYKIIEKRQSVAFWCNPISGHATLYWYQQILGQGPKLLIQFQNNGVVDDSQLPKDRFSAERLKGVDSTLKIQPAKLEDSAVYLCASSLDWRQGATSGNTIYFGEGSWLTVV.

The chain's CDR3 is CASAQSTEAFF. CDR3 coding DNA: TGTGCCAGCGCACAGAGCACTGAAGCTTTCTTT. The chain combines TRBV7-3 with TRBJ1-1; D unresolved. Germline assignment: CDR1 SGHTA and CDR2 FQGTGA. The ends were cut back, 8 bases at V and 4 bases at J, with 8 bases in the middle. CDR3 length equals 11 residues. Supplemented by reference TRBV7-3 and TRBJ1-1, the full variable domain reads GAGVSQTPSNKVTEKGKYVELRCDPISGHTALYWYRQSLGQGPEFLIYFQGTGAADDSGLPNDRFFAVRPEGSVSTLKIQRTERGDSAVYLCASAQSTEAFFGQGTRLTVV.

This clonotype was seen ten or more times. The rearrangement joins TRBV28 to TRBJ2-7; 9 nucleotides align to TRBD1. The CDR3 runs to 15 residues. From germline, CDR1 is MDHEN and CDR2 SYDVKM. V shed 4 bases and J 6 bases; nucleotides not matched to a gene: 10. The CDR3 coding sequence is TGTGCCAGCAGTTCCTCCGGGACAGGGTTAATCGAGCAGTACTTC. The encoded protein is CASSSSGTGLIEQYF.